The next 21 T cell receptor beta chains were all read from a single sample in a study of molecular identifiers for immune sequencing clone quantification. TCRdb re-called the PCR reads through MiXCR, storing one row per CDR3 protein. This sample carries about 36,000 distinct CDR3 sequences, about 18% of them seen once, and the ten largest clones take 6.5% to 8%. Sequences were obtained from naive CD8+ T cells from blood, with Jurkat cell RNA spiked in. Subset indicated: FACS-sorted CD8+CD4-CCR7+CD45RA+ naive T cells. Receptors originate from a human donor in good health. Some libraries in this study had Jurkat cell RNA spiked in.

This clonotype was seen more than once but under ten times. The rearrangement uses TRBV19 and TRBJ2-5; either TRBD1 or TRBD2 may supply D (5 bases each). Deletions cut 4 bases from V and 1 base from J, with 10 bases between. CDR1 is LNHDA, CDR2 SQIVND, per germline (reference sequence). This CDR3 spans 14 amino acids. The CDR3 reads CASSTGTFQETQYF. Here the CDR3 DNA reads TGTGCCAGTAGTACCGGGACGTTCCAAGAGACCCAGTACTTC.

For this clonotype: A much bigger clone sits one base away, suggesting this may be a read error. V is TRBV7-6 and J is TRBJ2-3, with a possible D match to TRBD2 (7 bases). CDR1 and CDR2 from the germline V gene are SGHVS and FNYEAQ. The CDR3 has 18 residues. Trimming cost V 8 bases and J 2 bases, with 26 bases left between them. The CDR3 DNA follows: TGTGCCAGCGGGTCAAAAGGGGGGGGCGAATCCTACACAGATACGCAGTATTTT. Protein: CASGSKGGGESYTDTQYF.

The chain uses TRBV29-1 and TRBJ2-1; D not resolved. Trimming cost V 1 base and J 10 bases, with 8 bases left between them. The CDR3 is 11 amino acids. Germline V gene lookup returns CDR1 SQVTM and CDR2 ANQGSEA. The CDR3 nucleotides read TGCAGCGTTGAAGGGCACCTAGAGCAGTTCTTC. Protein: CSVEGHLEQFF.

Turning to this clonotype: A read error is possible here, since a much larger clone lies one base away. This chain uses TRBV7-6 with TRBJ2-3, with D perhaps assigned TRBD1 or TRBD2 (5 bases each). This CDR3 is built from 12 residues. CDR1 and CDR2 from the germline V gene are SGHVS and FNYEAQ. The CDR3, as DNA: TGTGCCAGCGGCTTTGGGGGAGATACGCAGTATTTT. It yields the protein CASGFGGDTQYF.

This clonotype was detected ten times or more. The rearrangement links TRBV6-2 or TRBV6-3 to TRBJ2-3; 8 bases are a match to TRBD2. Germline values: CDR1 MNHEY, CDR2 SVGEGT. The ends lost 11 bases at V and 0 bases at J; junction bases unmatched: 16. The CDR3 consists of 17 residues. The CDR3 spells CAGEASGQMSSTDTQYF. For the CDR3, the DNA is TGTGCCGGAGAGGCTAGCGGGCAGATGTCTAGCACAGATACGCAGTATTTT.

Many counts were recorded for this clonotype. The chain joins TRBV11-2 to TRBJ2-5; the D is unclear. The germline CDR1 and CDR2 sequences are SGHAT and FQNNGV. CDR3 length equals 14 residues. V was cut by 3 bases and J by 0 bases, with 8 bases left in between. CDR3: CASSLLADQETQYF. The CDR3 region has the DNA TGTGCCAGCAGCTTGCTGGCAGACCAAGAGACCCAGTACTTC.

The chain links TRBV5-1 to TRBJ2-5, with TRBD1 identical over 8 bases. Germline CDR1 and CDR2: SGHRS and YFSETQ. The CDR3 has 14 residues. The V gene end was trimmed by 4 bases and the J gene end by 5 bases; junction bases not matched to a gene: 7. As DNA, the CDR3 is TGCGCCAGCAGCGCGACAGGGGCAGTGGAGACCCAGTACTTC. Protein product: CASSATGAVETQYF. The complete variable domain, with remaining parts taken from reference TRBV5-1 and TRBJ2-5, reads KAGVTQTPRYLIKTRGQQVTLSCSPISGHRSVSWYQQTPGQGLQFLFEYFSETQRNKGNFPGRFSGRQFSNSRSEMNVSTLELGDSALYLCASSATGAVETQYFGPGTRLLVL.

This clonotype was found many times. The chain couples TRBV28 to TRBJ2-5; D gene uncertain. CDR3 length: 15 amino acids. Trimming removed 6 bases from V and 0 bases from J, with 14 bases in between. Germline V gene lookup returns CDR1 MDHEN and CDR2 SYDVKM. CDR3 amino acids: CASRAPTANQETQYF. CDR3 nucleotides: TGTGCCAGCAGGGCCCCCACCGCAAACCAAGAGACCCAGTACTTC.

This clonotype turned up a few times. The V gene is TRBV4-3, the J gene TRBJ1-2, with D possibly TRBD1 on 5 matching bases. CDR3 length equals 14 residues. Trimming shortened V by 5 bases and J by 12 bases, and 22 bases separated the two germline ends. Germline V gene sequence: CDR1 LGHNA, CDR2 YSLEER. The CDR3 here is CASSDGRTRFGHTF. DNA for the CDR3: TGCGCCAGCAGCGATGGACGGACACGCTTCGGCCACACCTTC.

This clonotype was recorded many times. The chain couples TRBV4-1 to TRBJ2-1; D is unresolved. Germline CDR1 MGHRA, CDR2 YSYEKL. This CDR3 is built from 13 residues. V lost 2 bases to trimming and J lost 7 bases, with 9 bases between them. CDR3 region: CASSQLRTNEQFF. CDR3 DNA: TGCGCCAGCAGCCAACTACGAACTAATGAGCAGTTCTTC.

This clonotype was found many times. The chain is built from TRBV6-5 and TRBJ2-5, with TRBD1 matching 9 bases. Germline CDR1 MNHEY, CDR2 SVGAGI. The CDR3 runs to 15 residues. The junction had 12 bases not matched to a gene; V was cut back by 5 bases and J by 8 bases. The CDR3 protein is CASSVGQGSLVTQYF. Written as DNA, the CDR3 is TGTGCCAGCAGTGTCGGACAGGGGAGTTTGGTCACCCAGTACTTC.

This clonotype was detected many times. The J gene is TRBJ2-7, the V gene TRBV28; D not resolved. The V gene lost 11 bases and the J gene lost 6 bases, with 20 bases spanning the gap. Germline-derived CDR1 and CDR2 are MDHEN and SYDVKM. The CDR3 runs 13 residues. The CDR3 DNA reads TGTGCCGCCAGCAGGATATCCCTCGCCGAGCAGTACTTC. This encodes CAASRISLAEQYF.

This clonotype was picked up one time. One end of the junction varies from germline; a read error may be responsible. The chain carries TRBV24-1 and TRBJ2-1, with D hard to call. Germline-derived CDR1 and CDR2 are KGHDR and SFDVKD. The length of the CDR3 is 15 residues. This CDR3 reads CVTSDSRETSNEQFF. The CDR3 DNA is TGTGTCACCAGTGATTCGCGAGAGACGTCCAATGAGCAGTTCTTC.

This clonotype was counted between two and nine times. CDR3 coding DNA: TGCGCCGGAGCACCCCGTAAGGATACGCAGTATTTT. This gives the protein CAGAPRKDTQYF. The rearrangement uses TRBV23-1 and TRBJ2-3; no clear D. TRBV23-1 is placed among ORFs of uncertain function. Trimming removed 11 bases from V and 6 bases from J, with 15 bases in between. The CDR3 sequence is 12 residues long.

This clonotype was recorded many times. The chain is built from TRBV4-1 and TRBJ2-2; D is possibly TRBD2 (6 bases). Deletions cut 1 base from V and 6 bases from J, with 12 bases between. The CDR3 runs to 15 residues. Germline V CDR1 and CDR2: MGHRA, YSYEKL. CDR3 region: CASSQVQDYPGELFF. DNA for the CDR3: TGCGCCAGCAGCCAAGTTCAGGACTACCCCGGGGAGCTGTTTTTT.

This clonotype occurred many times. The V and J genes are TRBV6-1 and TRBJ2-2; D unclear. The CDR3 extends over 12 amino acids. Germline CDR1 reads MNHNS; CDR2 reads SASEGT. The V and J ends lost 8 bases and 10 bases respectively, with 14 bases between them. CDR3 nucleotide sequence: TGTGCCAGCCTACGGCCGGTGGAGGAGCTGTTTTTT. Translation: CASLRPVEELFF.

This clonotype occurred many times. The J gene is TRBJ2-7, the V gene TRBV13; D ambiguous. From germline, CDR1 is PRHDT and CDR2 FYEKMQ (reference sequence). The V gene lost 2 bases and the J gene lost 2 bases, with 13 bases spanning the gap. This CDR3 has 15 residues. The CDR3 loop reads CASSLSGVMPYEQYF. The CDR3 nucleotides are TGTGCCAGCAGCTTATCAGGCGTCATGCCCTACGAGCAGTACTTC.

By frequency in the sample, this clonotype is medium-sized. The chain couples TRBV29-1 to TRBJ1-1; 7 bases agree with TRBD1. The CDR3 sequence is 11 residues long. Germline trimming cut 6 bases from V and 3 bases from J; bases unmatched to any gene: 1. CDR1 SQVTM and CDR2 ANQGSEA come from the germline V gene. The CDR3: CSVQGDTEAFF. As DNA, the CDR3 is TGCAGCGTCCAGGGGGACACTGAAGCTTTCTTT.

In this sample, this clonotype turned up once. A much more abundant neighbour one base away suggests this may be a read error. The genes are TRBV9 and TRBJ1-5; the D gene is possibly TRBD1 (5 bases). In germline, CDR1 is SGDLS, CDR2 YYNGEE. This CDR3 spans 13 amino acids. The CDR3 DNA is TGTGCCAGCAGCGCTGGGGGAAATCGGCCCCAGCATTTT. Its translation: CASSAGGNRPQHF.

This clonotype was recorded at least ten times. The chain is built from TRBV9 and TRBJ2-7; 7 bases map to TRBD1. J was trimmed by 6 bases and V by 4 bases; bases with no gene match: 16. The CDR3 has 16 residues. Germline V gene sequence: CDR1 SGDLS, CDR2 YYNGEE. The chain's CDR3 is CASSTHKDRRGAEQYF. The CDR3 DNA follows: TGTGCCAGCAGCACTCATAAGGACAGGCGAGGGGCCGAGCAGTACTTC.

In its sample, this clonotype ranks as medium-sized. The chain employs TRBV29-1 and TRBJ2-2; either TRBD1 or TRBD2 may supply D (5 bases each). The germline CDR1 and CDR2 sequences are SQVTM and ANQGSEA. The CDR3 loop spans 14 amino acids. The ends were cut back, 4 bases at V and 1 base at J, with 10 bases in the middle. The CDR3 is CSVGGTENTGELFF. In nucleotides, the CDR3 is TGCAGCGTTGGGGGGACCGAGAACACCGGGGAGCTGTTTTTT.